The 15 T cell receptor beta chains presented below share a single source sample, sequenced in a study of regulatory T cells in long-lasting Graves disease. The sample's time point: persistent/refractory GD, antithyroid drugs over 5 years with positive TRAb. The TCR library was prepared using RNA isolated from PBMCs. Researchers made TCR beta libraries by using iRepertoire HTBI primers and running Arm-PCR on CDR3 regions. TCRdb analysed the multiplex PCR reads with MiXCR anew, one entry per CDR3 protein. The sample consists of 400,000 to 500,000 distinct CDR3 sequences, roughly 23% of them appearing once. The material sequenced was peripheral blood mononuclear cells (PBMCs), taken when the disease was refractory, from a patient treated with antithyroid drugs. The receptors stem from a female donor with Graves disease.

This clonotype has more than one count but fewer than ten. V usage is TRBV20-1 and J usage is TRBJ1-1, with no clear D. The CDR3 consists of 14 residues. The V and J ends lost 5 bases and 4 bases respectively, with 17 bases between them. CDR1 is DFQATT, CDR2 SNEGSKA, per germline (reference sequence). DNA of the CDR3: TGCAGTGCTCTTTCCCCATACCGGGGCACTGAAGCTTTCTTT. This translates into CSALSPYRGTEAFF.

The chain combines TRBV11-2 with TRBJ2-7; 7 bases are shared with TRBD2. The CDR3 contains 16 residues. Germline V gives CDR1 SGHAT, CDR2 FQNNGV. Unmatched junction bases numbered 13, after V lost 7 bases and J lost 1 base. The CDR3 reads CASTPSWRESSYEQYF. The CDR3 nucleotides are TGTGCCAGCACCCCCAGTTGGCGGGAGAGTTCCTACGAGCAGTACTTC. Full variable domain (remainder filled in from reference TRBV11-2 and TRBJ2-7): EAGVAQSPRYKIIEKRQSVAFWCNPISGHATLYWYQQILGQGPKLLIQFQNNGVVDDSQLPKDRFSAERLKGVDSTLKIQPAKLEDSAVYLCASTPSWRESSYEQYFGPGTRLTVT.

This clonotype appeared many times. This chain uses TRBV14 with TRBJ1-2, with TRBD1 matching over 10 bases. V shed 0 bases, J shed 6 bases, and the junction held 10 bases outside the gene matches. This CDR3 is built from 17 residues. Germline lookup yields CDR1 SGHDN and CDR2 FVKESK. CDR3 region: CASSQDRGGQGPNGYTF. The CDR3 coding sequence is TGTGCCAGCAGCCAAGATCGTGGGGGACAGGGGCCCAATGGCTACACCTTC.

This clonotype has ten or more counts. As DNA, the CDR3 is TGTGCCAGCAGTTACGCGTTGACAGGGAGGAGCGGCTACACCTTC. Its translation is CASSYALTGRSGYTF. V and J are TRBV6-9 and TRBJ1-2; 7 nucleotides match TRBD1. The germline CDR1 and CDR2 sequences are MNHGY and SVAAGI. This CDR3 spans 15 amino acids. J lost 8 bases, V lost 3 bases, and 12 bases had no gene match.

Concerning this clonotype itself: Sequence at one end of the junction differs from germline and may be a read error. The rearrangement links TRBV7-7 to TRBJ2-5, with D perhaps TRBD1 (5 bases). CDR3 length: 15 residues. CDR1 is SSHAT, CDR2 FNYEAQ, per germline (reference sequence). This chain's CDR3 is CASSLFWGTQETQYF. CDR3 bases: TGTGCTAGCAGCTTATTCTGGGGCACCCAAGAGACCCAGTACTTC.

In this sample, this clonotype turned up many times. This chain links TRBV9 with TRBJ2-5, with D possibly TRBD1 on 5 matching bases. Trimming removed 2 bases from V and 5 bases from J, with 16 bases in between. From germline, CDR1 is SGDLS and CDR2 YYNGEE. There are 15 residues in the CDR3. The CDR3 reads CASSVRQLVSETQYF. The DNA of the CDR3 is TGTGCCAGCAGCGTCAGACAGTTGGTTTCGGAGACCCAGTACTTC. Full variable domain (remainder filled in from reference TRBV9 and TRBJ2-5): DSGVTQTPKHLITATGQRVTLRCSPRSGDLSVYWYQQSLDQGLQFLIQYYNGEERAKGNILERFSAQQFPDLHSELNLSSLELGDSALYFCASSVRQLVSETQYFGPGTRLLVL.

The chain combines TRBV28 with TRBJ2-1, with 7 bases fitting TRBD2. V gave up 9 bases and J gave up 3 bases; unmatched junction bases: 17. The germline V gene encodes CDR1 MDHEN and CDR2 SYDVKM. CDR3 length: 17 amino acids. CDR3 in DNA: TGTGCCAGTCCCCCCCTGAAGCTAGCGGCGATCTACAATGAGCAGTTCTTC. Translation gives CASPPLKLAAIYNEQFF.

This clonotype showed up many times. V and J are TRBV28 and TRBJ1-3; D is undetermined. The CDR3 contains 12 residues. CDR1 is MDHEN and CDR2 is SYDVKM in the germline V gene. Trimming stripped 2 bases from V and 6 bases from J, with 5 bases between. The CDR3 sequence: CASSLMSNTIYF. The CDR3 DNA follows: TGTGCCAGCAGTTTAATGTCAAACACCATATATTTT. Complete variable domain (other parts from reference TRBV28 and TRBJ1-3): DVKVTQSSRYLVKRTGEKVFLECVQDMDHENMFWYRQDPGLGLRLIYFSYDVKMKEKGDIPEGYSVSREKKERFSLILESASTNQTSMYLCASSLMSNTIYFGEGSWLTVV.

J is TRBJ1-2 and V is TRBV7-2; D possibly corresponds to TRBD1 (5 bases). The CDR3 extends over 14 amino acids. The germline V and J ends were trimmed by 5 bases and 4 bases, with 14 bases remaining between them. The V gene's germline CDR1 is SGHTA and CDR2 FQGNSA. CDR3 loop: CASSPRGVAYGYTF. CDR3 nucleotide sequence: TGTGCCAGCAGCCCGCGGGGGGTGGCCTATGGCTACACCTTC.

Details on this clonotype: A much larger clone lies a single base off, so this may be a read error. This chain connects TRBV20-1 to TRBJ1-5; D unclear. The germline V gene has CDR1 DFQATT and CDR2 SNEGSKA (reference sequence). The CDR3 consists of 14 residues. V was shortened by 5 bases and J by 7 bases, with 18 bases between the two germline ends. The CDR3 sequence: CSAGGNGLDQPQHF. The CDR3 coding sequence is TGCAGTGCTGGAGGGAACGGGCTGGACCAGCCCCAGCATTTT.

Many counts were recorded for this clonotype. The chain recombines TRBV28 with TRBJ1-4; unclear D gene. The CDR3 has 13 amino acids. V shed 7 bases and J shed 7 bases, with 13 bases lying between them. Germline CDR1 is MDHEN and CDR2 is SYDVKM. The CDR3 here is CASNPARGEKLFF. CDR3 nucleotide sequence: TGTGCCAGCAACCCCGCCCGGGGTGAAAAACTGTTTTTT.

CDR3 loop: CSARVAGGAGELFF. CDR3 coding DNA: TGCAGTGCTAGAGTAGCGGGGGGCGCCGGGGAGCTGTTTTTT. V and J are TRBV20-1 and TRBJ2-2, with TRBD2 identical over 10 bases. There are 14 residues in the CDR3. V lost 1 base and J lost 6; bases outside the gene matches: 2. CDR1 and CDR2 (germline): DFQATT, SNEGSKA (reference sequence).

This clonotype was counted once. The CDR3 sequence: CASSAEGDSVLGTIYF. The CDR3 DNA sequence: TGTGCCAGCAGCGCGGAAGGGGACAGCGTGTTAGGCACCATATATTTT. The chain is built from TRBV9 and TRBJ1-3; 7 bases are shared with TRBD1. The germline gives CDR1 SGDLS, CDR2 YYNGEE. Trimming at V came to 3 bases and at J to 9 bases, leaving 15 bases not matched to a gene. CDR3 length: 16 amino acids.

The chain uses TRBV4-1 and TRBJ2-5; D gene ambiguous. The V end was cut by 4 bases, the J end by 2 bases, with 14 bases between. The CDR3 has 15 residues. From germline, CDR1 is MGHRA and CDR2 YSYEKL. CDR3 region: CASSPSGIGQETQYF. CDR3 nucleotide sequence: TGCGCCAGCAGCCCCTCTGGGATCGGACAAGAGACCCAGTACTTC.

The V gene is TRBV5-6, the J gene TRBJ1-5; no definite D call. This CDR3 is built from 20 residues. CDR1 and CDR2 from the germline V gene are SGHDT and YYEEEE. Trimming cost V 4 bases and J 2 bases, with 28 bases left between them. The CDR3 region is CASSGGRTTDGRIRNQPQHF. CDR3 bases: TGTGCCAGCAGCGGAGGACGAACTACAGACGGACGGATTCGCAATCAGCCCCAGCATTTT.